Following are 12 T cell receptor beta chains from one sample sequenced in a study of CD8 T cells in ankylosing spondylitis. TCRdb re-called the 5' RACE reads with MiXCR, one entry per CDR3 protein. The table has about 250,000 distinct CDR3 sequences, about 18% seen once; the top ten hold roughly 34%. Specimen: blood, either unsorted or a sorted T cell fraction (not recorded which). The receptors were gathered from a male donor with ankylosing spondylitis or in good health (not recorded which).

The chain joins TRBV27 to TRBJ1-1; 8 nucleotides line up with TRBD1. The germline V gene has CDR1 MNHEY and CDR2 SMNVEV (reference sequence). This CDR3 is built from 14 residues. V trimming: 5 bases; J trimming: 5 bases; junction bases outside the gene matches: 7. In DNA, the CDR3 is TGTGCCAGCAGTAATCATACAGGGGGGACTGAAGCTTTCTTT. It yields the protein CASSNHTGGTEAFF.

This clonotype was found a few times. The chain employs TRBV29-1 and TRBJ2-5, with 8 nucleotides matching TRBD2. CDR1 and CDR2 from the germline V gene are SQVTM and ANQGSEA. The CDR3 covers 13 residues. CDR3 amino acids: CNAQLAGKETQYF. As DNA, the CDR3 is TGCAATGCGCAGTTAGCGGGAAAGGAGACCCAGTACTTC.

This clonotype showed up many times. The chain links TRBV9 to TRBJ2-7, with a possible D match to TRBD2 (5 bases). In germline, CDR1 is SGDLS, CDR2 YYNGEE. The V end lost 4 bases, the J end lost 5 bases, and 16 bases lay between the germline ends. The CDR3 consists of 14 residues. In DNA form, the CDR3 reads TGTGCCAGCAGCTCCACCGGGATTCCCCACGAGCAGTACTTC. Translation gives CASSSTGIPHEQYF.

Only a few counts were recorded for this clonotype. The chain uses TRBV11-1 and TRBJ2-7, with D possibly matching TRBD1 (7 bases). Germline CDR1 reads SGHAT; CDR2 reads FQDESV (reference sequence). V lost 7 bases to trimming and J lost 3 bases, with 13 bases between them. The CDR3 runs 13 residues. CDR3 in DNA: TGTGCCAGCACAACCCAGGGGGGCTACGAGCAGTACTTC. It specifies CASTTQGGYEQYF.

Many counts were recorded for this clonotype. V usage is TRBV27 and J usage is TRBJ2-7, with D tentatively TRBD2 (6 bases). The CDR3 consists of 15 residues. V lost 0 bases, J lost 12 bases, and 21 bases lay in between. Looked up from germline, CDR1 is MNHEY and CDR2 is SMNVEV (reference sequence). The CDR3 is CASSLSSGTPSRWYF. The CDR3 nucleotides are TGTGCCAGCAGTTTATCTTCCGGGACTCCTTCGAGGTGGTACTTC.

This chain's CDR3 is CASSQAPGLGAADTQYF. CDR3 DNA sequence: TGCGCCAGCAGCCAAGCCCCGGGACTGGGTGCGGCGGATACGCAGTATTTT. The chain combines TRBV4-1 with TRBJ2-3, with D perhaps TRBD2 (6 bases). The V end was cut by 1 base, the J end by 6 bases, with 20 bases between. The CDR3 is 17 amino acids. Germline lookup yields CDR1 MGHRA and CDR2 YSYEKL.

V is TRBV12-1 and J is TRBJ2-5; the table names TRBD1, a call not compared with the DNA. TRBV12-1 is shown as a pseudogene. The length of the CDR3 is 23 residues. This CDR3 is CASSVTGVVSRDTKGGLQETQYF. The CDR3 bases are TGTGCCAGCAGCGTAACGGGGGTTGTCTCGCGGGATACGAAGGGGGGGCTACAAGAGACCCAGTACTTC.

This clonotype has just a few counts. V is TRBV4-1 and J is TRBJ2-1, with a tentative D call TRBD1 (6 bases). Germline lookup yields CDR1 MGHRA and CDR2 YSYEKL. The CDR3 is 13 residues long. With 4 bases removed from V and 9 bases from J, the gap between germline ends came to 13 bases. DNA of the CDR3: TGCGCCAGCAGCCTCAGGGGCCAGGGTGAGCAGTTCTTC. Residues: CASSLRGQGEQFF.

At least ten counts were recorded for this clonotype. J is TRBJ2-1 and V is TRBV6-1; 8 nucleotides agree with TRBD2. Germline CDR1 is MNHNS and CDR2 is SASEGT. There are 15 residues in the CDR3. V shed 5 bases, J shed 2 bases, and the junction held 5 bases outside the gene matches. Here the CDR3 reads CASSPSGSTYNEQFF. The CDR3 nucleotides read TGTGCCAGCAGTCCGAGCGGGAGTACCTACAATGAGCAGTTCTTC.

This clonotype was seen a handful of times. CDR3 sequence reads: CASSLSGTDYNEQFF. DNA for the CDR3: TGCGCCAGCAGCTTAAGCGGGACAGATTACAATGAGCAGTTCTTC. The V gene is TRBV5-1, the J gene TRBJ2-1, with D perhaps matching TRBD1 or TRBD2 (7 bases each). This CDR3 contains 15 residues. The germline V gene encodes CDR1 SGHRS and CDR2 YFSETQ. V was shortened by 2 bases and J by 4 bases, with 13 bases between the two germline ends. Full variable domain (remainder filled in from reference TRBV5-1 and TRBJ2-1): KAGVTQTPRYLIKTRGQQVTLSCSPISGHRSVSWYQQTPGQGLQFLFEYFSETQRNKGNFPGRFSGRQFSNSRSEMNVSTLELGDSALYLCASSLSGTDYNEQFFGPGTRLTVL.

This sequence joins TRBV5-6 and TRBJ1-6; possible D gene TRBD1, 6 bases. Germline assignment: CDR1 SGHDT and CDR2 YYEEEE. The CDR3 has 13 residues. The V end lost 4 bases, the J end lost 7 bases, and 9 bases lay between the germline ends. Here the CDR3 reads CASSTGTNSPLHF. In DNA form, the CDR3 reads TGTGCCAGCAGCACAGGGACGAATTCACCCCTCCACTTT.

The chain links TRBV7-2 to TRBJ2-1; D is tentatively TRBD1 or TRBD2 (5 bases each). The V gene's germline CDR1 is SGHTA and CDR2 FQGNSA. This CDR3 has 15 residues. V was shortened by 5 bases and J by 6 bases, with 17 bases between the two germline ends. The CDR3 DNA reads TGTGCCAGCAGCCCCGGGACCTACGGATTCAATGAGCAGTTCTTC. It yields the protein CASSPGTYGFNEQFF.